This entry features one T cell receptor beta chain sequence. This clonotype is regarded as medium-sized (0.01 to 0.1%). Its antigen has not been determined. No quality values exist for individual bases; no much larger clone is one base distant. This beta chain is a stray read from a library made for alpha chains; its abundance is not meaningful. What this sample's time point label stands for: sample taken at primary tumor resection. Samples were obtained from around 72 patients with early-stage, untreated non-small cell lung cancer from the lung TRACERx cohort. Whole RNA extracted from tumor and nontumor lung tissue, or from cryopreserved PBMC samples, was used for TCR sequencing without cell sorting. A patient was chosen for TCR sequencing only when enough RNA was available from at least two tumor regions. Before being selected, tumor and adjacent nontumor lung specimens were reviewed by a lung pathologist.

V and J are truncated by 7 bases and 9 bases respectively, leaving an intervening sequence of 16 bases. The germline V gene encodes CDR1 MDHEN and CDR2 SYDVKM. The CDR3 numbers 12 residues from cysteine through phenylalanine. This entry keeps only the CDR3 DNA: 36 bases, framed from base 1. The data belong to a study of spatial heterogeneity in lung cancer (dated by TCRdb to between 2019 and 2020). At the level of the whole study: Beta-chain transcripts were consistently detected in greater numbers than alpha-chain transcripts, which likely reflected higher beta-chain transcript abundance. In tumor regions, TCR transcript counts showed a strong correlation with a T cell transcriptional module score from matched bulk RNA-seq. At surgery, both alpha and beta chains were TCR-sequenced in 200 to 250 tumor regions, over 61 matched nontumor lung samples and 56 PBMC samples. In non-small cell lung cancer, the study made a quantitative comparison of TCR alpha and beta repertoires among multiple tumor regions, matched nontumor lung and blood. In the raw uncorrected reads, each unique combination of TCR and UMI appeared more than ten times on average. TCR repertoire features were related to nonsynonymous mutation counts determined by whole-exome sequencing of tumor tissue. What the work shows at the level of the full study, not this receptor alone: The tumor nonsynonymous mutation count correlated with the number of expanded alpha and beta TCRs within the tumor. Counts of ubiquitous and regional expanded TCRs were found to correlate with counts of ubiquitous and regional nonsynonymous mutations, respectively. TCR-seq was estimated to cover only about 7.6% of tumor T cells for alpha chains and about 13% for beta chains. Confirming at a functional level the hypothesis that regional TCRs recognize regional mutations was considered to require additional single-cell paired TCR alpha and beta sequencing.

Library prep was done by 5' RACE. The sequencer was a NextSeq 500. The TCR library protocol attached a unique molecular identifier to each TCR cDNA molecule to allow correction of PCR and sequencing errors. Concerning the study's data processing: TCR identification, UMI-based error correction and CDR3 extraction were all carried out with Decombinator tools. TCRs above a frequency of 2 per 1,000, corresponding to the top 1% of the tumor frequency distribution, were defined as expanded. Expanded tumor TCRs statistically deemed absent (corrected P<0.05) from at least one tumor region were classed as regional, and all other expanded tumor TCRs were classed as ubiquitous. Renyi diversity was computed with the R vegan package after each repertoire had been subsampled 100 times to 5,000 TCRs. CDR3 similarity networks were built from amino acid triplet string-kernel similarity, connecting CDR3s with pairwise similarity above 0.82. TCRdb handled the public reads itself, with Q25 trimming in fastp and clone calling in MiXCR, and kept productive beta chains. Entries that share a CDR3 protein sequence are merged under the most common genes and DNA. These V and J calls are TCRdb output, not the study's own analysis. The sample table records about 1,500 distinct CDR3 sequences; 9.8% of these occur just once. The ten largest account for roughly 38% of the sample.

The clonotype was recovered from a female donor with early-stage non-small cell lung cancer. The chain is assembled from TRBV28 and TRBJ2-7; TRBD2 is a possible D gene, resting on 6 matching bases. This material consisted of lung tumor tissue, taken at surgery. The DNA is as follows: TGTGCCAGCACCCCCCCCCGGGGAGGGCAGTACTTC. The resulting protein is CASTPPRGGQYF.